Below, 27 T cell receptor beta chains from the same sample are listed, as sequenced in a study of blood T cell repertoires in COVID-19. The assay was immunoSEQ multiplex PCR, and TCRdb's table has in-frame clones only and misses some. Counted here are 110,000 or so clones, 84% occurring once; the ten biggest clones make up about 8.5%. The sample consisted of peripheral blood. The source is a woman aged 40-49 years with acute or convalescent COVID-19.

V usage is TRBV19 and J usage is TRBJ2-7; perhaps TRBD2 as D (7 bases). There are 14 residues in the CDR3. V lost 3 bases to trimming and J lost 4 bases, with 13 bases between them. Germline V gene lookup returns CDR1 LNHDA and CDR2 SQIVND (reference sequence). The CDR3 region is CASSIRGAQYEQYF. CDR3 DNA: TGTGCCAGTAGTATCCGGGGGGCCCAATACGAGCAGTACTTC.

For the CDR3, the DNA is TGTGCCAGCAGTGAATCGAGGCAAGAGACCCAGTACTTC. Translation gives CASSESRQETQYF. The V call is TRBV2, the J call TRBJ2-5; no firm D call. CDR1 is SNHLY, CDR2 FYNNEI, per germline. The CDR3 spans 13 residues. The ends were cut back, 2 bases at V and 2 bases at J, with 6 bases in the middle.

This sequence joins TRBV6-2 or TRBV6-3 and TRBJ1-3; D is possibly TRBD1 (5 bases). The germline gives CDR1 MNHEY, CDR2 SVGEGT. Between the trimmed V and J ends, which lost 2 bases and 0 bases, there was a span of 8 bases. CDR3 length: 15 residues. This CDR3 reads CASSYQGGSGNTIYF. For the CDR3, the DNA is TGTGCCAGCAGTTACCAGGGCGGCTCTGGAAACACCATATATTTT.

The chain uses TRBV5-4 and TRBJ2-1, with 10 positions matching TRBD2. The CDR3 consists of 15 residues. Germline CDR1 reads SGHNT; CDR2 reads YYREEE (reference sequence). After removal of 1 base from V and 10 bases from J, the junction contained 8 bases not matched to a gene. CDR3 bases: TGTGCCAGCAGCTTGCAGCGGGGGGGCATAGAGGAGCAGTTCTTC. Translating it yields CASSLQRGGIEEQFF. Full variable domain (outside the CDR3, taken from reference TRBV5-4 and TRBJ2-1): ETGVTQSPTHLIKTRGQQVTLRCSSQSGHNTVSWYQQALGQGPQFIFQYYREEENGRGNFPPRFSGLQFPNYSSELNVNALELDDSALYLCASSLQRGGIEEQFFGPGTRLTVL.

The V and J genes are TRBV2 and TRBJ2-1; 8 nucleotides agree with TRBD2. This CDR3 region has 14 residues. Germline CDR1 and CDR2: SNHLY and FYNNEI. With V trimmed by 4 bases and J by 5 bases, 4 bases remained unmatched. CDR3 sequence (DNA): TGTGCCAGCAGTGCGACTAGCGAGCACAATGAGCAGTTCTTC. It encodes CASSATSEHNEQFF. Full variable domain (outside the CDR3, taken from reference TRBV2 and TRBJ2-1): EPEVTQTPSHQVTQMGQEVILRCVPISNHLYFYWYRQILGQKVEFLVSFYNNEISEKSEIFDDQFSVERPDGSNFTLKIRSTKLEDSAMYFCASSATSEHNEQFFGPGTRLTVL.

The CDR3 is CAYATSSYNEQFF. The CDR3 DNA is TGTGCCTATGCTACCTCCTCCTACAATGAGCAGTTCTTC. This sequence joins TRBV30 and TRBJ2-1; D is uncertain. Germline lookup yields CDR1 GTSNPN and CDR2 SVGIG (reference sequence). The CDR3 is 13 residues long. V lost 7 bases to trimming and J lost 0 bases, with 10 bases between them.

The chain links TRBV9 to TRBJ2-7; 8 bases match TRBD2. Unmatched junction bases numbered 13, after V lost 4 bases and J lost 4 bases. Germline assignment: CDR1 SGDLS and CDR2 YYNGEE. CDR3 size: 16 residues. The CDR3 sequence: CASSPIIGGGQYEQYF. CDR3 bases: TGTGCCAGCAGCCCTATCATCGGGGGGGGGCAGTACGAGCAGTACTTC.

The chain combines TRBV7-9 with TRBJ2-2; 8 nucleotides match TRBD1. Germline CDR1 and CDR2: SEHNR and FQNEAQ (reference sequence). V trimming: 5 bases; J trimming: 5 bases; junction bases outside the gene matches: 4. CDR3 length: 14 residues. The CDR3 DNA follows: TGTGCCAGCAGCCCAGGGGGCTCGACCGGGGAGCTGTTTTTT. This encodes CASSPGGSTGELFF.

CDR3 region: CASSPRQGTNYGYTF. DNA for the CDR3: TGCGCCAGCAGCCCCCGACAGGGAACTAACTATGGCTACACCTTC. The gene calls are TRBV5-1 and TRBJ1-2; 7 bases are shared with TRBD1. The CDR3 length is 15 residues. The J segment lost 0 bases and the V segment lost 4 bases, leaving 6 bases of the junction unmatched. Germline V lookup: CDR1 SGHRS, CDR2 YFSETQ. Together with reference TRBV5-1 and TRBJ1-2, the CDR3 gives the full variable domain: KAGVTQTPRYLIKTRGQQVTLSCSPISGHRSVSWYQQTPGQGLQFLFEYFSETQRNKGNFPGRFSGRQFSNSRSEMNVSTLELGDSALYLCASSPRQGTNYGYTFGSGTRLTVV.

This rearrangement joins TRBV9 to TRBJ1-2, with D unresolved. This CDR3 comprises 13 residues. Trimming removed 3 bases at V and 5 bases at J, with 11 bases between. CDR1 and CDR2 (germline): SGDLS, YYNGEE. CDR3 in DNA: TGTGCCAGCAGCGCGGGTGAGGGTTATGGCTACACCTTC. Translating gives CASSAGEGYGYTF.

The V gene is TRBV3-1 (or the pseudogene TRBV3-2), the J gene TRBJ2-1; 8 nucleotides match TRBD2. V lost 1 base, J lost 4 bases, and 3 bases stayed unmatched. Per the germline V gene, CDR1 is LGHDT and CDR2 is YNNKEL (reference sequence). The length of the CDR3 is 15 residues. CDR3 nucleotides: TGTGCCAGCAGCCAAGCGGGGGGGAGTTACAATGAGCAGTTCTTC. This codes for CASSQAGGSYNEQFF.

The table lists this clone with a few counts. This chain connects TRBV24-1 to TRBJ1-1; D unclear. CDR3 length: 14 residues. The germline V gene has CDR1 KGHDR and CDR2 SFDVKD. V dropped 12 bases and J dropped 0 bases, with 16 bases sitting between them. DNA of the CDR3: TGTGCCTCAAGGCACAGTAGGTTGAACACTGAAGCTTTCTTT. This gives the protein CASRHSRLNTEAFF.

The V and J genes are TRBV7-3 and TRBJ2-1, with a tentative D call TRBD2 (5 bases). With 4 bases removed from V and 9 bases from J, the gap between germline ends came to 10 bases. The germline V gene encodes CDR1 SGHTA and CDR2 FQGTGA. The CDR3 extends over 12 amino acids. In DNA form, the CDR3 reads TGTGCCAGCAGCTCCCCCGGAGGTGAGCAGTTCTTC. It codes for CASSSPGGEQFF.

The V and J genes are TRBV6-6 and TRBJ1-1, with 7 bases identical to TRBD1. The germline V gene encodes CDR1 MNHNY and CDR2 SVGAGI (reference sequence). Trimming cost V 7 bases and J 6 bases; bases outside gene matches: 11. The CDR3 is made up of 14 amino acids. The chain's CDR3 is CASTSTGDGAEAFF. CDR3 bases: TGTGCCAGCACATCCACAGGGGATGGAGCTGAAGCTTTCTTT.

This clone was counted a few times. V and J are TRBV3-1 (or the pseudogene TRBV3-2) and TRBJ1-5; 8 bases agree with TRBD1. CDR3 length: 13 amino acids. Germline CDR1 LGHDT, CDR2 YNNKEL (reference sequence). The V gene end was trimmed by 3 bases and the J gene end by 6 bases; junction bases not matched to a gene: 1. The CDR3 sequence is CASSQTGAQPQHF. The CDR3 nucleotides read TGTGCCAGCAGCCAGACAGGGGCTCAGCCCCAGCATTTT.

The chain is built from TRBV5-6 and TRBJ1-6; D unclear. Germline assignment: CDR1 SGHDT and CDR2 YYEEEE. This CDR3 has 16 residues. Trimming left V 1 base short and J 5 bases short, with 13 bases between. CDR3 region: CASSLTGYSHNSPLHF. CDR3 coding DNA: TGTGCCAGCAGCTTGACCGGGTATTCCCATAATTCACCCCTCCACTTT.

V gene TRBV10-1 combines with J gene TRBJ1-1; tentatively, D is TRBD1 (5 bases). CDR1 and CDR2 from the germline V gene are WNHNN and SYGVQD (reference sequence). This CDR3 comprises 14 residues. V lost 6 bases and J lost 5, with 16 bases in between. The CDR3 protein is CASSTGTAGTEAFF. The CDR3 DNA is TGCGCCAGCAGCACGGGGACTGCTGGGACTGAAGCTTTCTTT.

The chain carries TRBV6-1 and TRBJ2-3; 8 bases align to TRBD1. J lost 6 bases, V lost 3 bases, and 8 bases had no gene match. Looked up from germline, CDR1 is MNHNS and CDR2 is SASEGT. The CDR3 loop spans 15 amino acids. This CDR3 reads CASSEGTGRGDTQYF. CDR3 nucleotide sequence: TGTGCCAGCAGTGAGGGGACAGGCCGTGGGGATACGCAGTATTTT.

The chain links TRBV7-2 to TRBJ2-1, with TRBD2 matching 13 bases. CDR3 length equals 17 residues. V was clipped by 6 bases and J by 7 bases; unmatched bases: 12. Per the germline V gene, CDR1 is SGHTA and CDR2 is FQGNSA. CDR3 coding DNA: TGTGCCAGCAGTCGAACCACTAGCGGGGGGGCCATGAATGAGCAGTTCTTC. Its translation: CASSRTTSGGAMNEQFF. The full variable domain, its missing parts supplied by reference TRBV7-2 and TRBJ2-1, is GAGVSQSPSNKVTEKGKDVELRCDPISGHTALYWYRQSLGQGLEFLIYFQGNSAPDKSGLPSDRFSAERTGGSVSTLTIQRTQQEDSAVYLCASSRTTSGGAMNEQFFGPGTRLTVL.

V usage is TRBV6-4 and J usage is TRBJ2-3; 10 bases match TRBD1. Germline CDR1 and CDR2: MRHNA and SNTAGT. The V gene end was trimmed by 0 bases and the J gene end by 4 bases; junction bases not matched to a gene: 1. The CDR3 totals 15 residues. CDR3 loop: CASSDSTGGPDTQYF. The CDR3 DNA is TGTGCCAGCAGTGACTCGACAGGGGGCCCAGATACGCAGTATTTT.

The CDR3 bases are TGTGCCAGCTCACCAGATCAGGGTCACTATGGCTACACCTTC. As protein: CASSPDQGHYGYTF. This chain connects TRBV18 to TRBJ1-2; D is possibly TRBD1 (5 bases). Germline CDR1 is KGHSH and CDR2 is LQKENI. V was cut by 2 bases and J by 3 bases, with 10 bases left in between. The CDR3 has 14 amino acids.

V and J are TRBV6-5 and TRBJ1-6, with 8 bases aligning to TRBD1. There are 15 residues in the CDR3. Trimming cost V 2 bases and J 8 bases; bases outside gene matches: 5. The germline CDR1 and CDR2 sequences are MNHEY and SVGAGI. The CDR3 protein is CASSYAGQGYSPLHF. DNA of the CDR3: TGTGCCAGCAGTTACGCCGGACAGGGTTATTCACCCCTCCACTTT.

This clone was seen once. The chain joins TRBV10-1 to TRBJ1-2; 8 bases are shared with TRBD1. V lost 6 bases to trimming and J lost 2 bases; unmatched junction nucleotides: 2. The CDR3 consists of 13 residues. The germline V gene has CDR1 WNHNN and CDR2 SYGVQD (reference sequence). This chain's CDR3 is CASSRGPNYGYTF. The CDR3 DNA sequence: TGCGCCAGCAGCAGGGGGCCGAACTATGGCTACACCTTC.

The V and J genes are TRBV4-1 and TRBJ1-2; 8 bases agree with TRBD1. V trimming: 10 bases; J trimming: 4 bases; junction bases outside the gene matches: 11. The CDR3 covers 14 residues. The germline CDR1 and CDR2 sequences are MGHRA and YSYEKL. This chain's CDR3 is CANTMDRVGYGYTF. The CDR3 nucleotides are TGCGCCAACACCATGGACAGGGTAGGCTATGGCTACACCTTC.

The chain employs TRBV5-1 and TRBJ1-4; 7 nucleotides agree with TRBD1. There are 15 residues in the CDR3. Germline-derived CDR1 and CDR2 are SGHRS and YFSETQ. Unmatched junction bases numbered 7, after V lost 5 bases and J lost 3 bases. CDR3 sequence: CASSYRGEANEKLFF. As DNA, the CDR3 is TGCGCCAGCAGTTACAGGGGTGAAGCTAATGAAAAACTGTTTTTT. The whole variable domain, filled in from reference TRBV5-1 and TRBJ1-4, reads KAGVTQTPRYLIKTRGQQVTLSCSPISGHRSVSWYQQTPGQGLQFLFEYFSETQRNKGNFPGRFSGRQFSNSRSEMNVSTLELGDSALYLCASSYRGEANEKLFFGSGTQLSVL.

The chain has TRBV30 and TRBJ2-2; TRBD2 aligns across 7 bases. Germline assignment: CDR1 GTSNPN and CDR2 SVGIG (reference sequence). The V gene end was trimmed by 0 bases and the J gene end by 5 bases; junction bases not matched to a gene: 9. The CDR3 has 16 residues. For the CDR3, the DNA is TGTGCCTGGAGTGTACGACGGGGGGTGGAGACCGGGGAGCTGTTTTTT. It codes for CAWSVRRGVETGELFF.

The CDR3 bases are TGCGCCAGCACCACCAGAGGACAAACAATCCAAGAGACCCAGTACTTC. Protein sequence: CASTTRGQTIQETQYF. The chain carries TRBV23-1 and TRBJ2-5; possible D gene TRBD1, 5 bases. TRBV23-1 is an open reading frame, and its role is uncertain. The CDR3 is 16 amino acids. V lost 7 bases and J lost 1, with 19 bases in between.